The 17 T cell receptor beta chains in this list originate from one sample, sequenced in a study of cytomegalovirus exposure and HLA in healthy donors. This PCR relied on a set of 60 Vbeta primers and 13 Jbeta primers. Here immunoSEQ multiplex PCR was the method, and the copy in TCRdb shows in-frame clones only, minus some. The sample yields around 200,000 clones, approximately 81% seen once. The source material was PBMCs. The receptors here all came from a man aged 45-60 years in good health and CMV-seronegative.

The genes are TRBV4-2 and TRBJ1-4, with TRBD1 matching 7 bases. Losses at the gene ends were 1 base for V and 0 bases for J; bases not matched to a gene: 14. CDR1 LGHNA and CDR2 YNFKEQ come from the germline V gene. The CDR3 is 20 amino acids. The CDR3 DNA follows: TGTGCCAGCAGCCAAGTAAGGCCCCGGGACAGCAGAGCAACTAATGAAAAACTGTTTTTT. It translates to CASSQVRPRDSRATNEKLFF.

The rearrangement uses TRBV7-2 and TRBJ1-2, with D unresolved. The CDR3 spans 13 residues. Trimming removed 1 base at V and 4 bases at J, with 7 bases between. Per the germline V gene, CDR1 is SGHTA and CDR2 is FQGNSA. CDR3 region: CASSLGWSYGYTF. The DNA of the CDR3 is TGTGCCAGCAGCTTAGGGTGGAGCTATGGCTACACCTTC.

The chain is built from TRBV6-1 and TRBJ1-1; 10 bases map to TRBD1. V was pared by 5 bases and J by 5 bases, with 8 bases of the junction left unmatched. From germline, CDR1 is MNHNS and CDR2 SASEGT. The CDR3 spans 15 residues. CDR3: CASSLRGQGWTEAFF. CDR3 nucleotides: TGTGCCAGCAGTCTAAGGGGACAGGGGTGGACTGAAGCTTTCTTT.

This chain joins TRBV5-6 and TRBJ1-6; D gene ambiguous. Germline lookup yields CDR1 SGHDT and CDR2 YYEEEE. The CDR3 covers 13 residues. V lost 7 bases and J 7 bases, leaving 12 bases between the germline ends. The CDR3 loop is CASAHLNNSPLHF. As DNA, the CDR3 is TGTGCCAGCGCCCATCTAAACAATTCACCCCTCCACTTT.

The chain recombines TRBV27 with TRBJ2-1; 9 bases align to TRBD2. This CDR3 has 17 residues. In germline, CDR1 is MNHEY, CDR2 SMNVEV (reference sequence). V shed 5 bases, J shed 4 bases, and the junction held 12 bases outside the gene matches. The CDR3 sequence is CASSAHLAGPGYNEQFF. CDR3 nucleotide sequence: TGTGCCAGCAGTGCCCACCTAGCGGGGCCCGGGTACAATGAGCAGTTCTTC.

V and J are TRBV6-5 and TRBJ1-1; TRBD1 aligns across 9 bases. The CDR3 has 14 residues. CDR1 is MNHEY and CDR2 is SVGAGI in the germline V gene. Trimming took 6 bases from V and 5 from J; bases not matched to a gene: 7. CDR3 protein: CASSSGTGTTEAFF. The CDR3 nucleotides read TGTGCCAGCAGCTCCGGGACAGGGACGACTGAAGCTTTCTTT.

Remarks on this clone: One junction end does not reproduce the germline sequence, and a read error may be involved. The genes are TRBV7-9 and TRBJ1-4; 9 nucleotides line up with TRBD1. In germline, CDR1 is SEHNR, CDR2 FQNEAQ (reference sequence). The CDR3 totals 15 residues. The CDR3 sequence: CSSSPLPGQGEKLFF. DNA of the CDR3: TGTTCCAGCAGCCCACTTCCGGGACAGGGTGAAAAACTGTTTTTT.

This sequence joins TRBV5-1 and TRBJ2-1; 13 positions agree with TRBD2. This CDR3 comprises 17 residues. V lost 0 bases and J lost 8; bases outside the gene matches: 8. The germline V gene has CDR1 SGHRS and CDR2 YFSETQ. CDR3 sequence: CASSLAATSGGAHEQFF. The CDR3 region has the DNA TGCGCCAGCAGCTTGGCCGCTACTAGCGGGGGGGCTCATGAGCAGTTCTTC. Using reference TRBV5-1 and TRBJ2-1 for the parts outside the CDR3, the full variable domain is KAGVTQTPRYLIKTRGQQVTLSCSPISGHRSVSWYQQTPGQGLQFLFEYFSETQRNKGNFPGRFSGRQFSNSRSEMNVSTLELGDSALYLCASSLAATSGGAHEQFFGPGTRLTVL.

The rearrangement joins TRBV5-6 to TRBJ2-7, with D possibly TRBD1 on 5 matching bases. There are 12 residues in the CDR3. The germline CDR1 and CDR2 sequences are SGHDT and YYEEEE. Trimming cost V 4 bases and J 2 bases, with 7 bases left between them. The CDR3 DNA reads TGTGCCAGCAGCATACAGGCCTACGAGCAGTACTTC. Protein sequence: CASSIQAYEQYF.

CDR3 DNA: TGCAGCGTTGAAGTACACCGGGACAGGAGTTGGACTGAAGCTTTCTTT. Its translation is CSVEVHRDRSWTEAFF. This rearrangement joins TRBV29-1 to TRBJ1-1, with 8 bases fitting TRBD1. Germline values: CDR1 SQVTM, CDR2 ANQGSEA. The CDR3 totals 16 residues. The trim removed 1 base at V and 5 bases at J, leaving 12 bases unmatched. The full variable domain, its missing parts supplied by reference TRBV29-1 and TRBJ1-1, is SAVISQKPSRDICQRGTSLTIQCQVDSQVTMMFWYRQQPGQSLTLIATANQGSEATYESGFVIDKFPISRPNLTFSTLTVSNMSPEDSSIYLCSVEVHRDRSWTEAFFGQGTRLTVV.

The chain carries TRBV18 and TRBJ2-1; 7 bases are a match to TRBD1. The CDR3 covers 15 residues. Trimming took 5 bases from V and 2 from J; bases not matched to a gene: 6. CDR1 is KGHSH, CDR2 LQKENI, per germline. CDR3 nucleotide sequence: TGTGCCAGCTCAGCCCCGGGACAGACCTACAATGAGCAGTTCTTC. It translates to CASSAPGQTYNEQFF.

This chain links TRBV19 with TRBJ2-3; TRBD1 matches at 10 bases. The CDR3 has 12 amino acids. The ends lost 5 bases at V and 11 bases at J; junction bases unmatched: 4. CDR1 and CDR2 (germline): LNHDA, SQIVND (reference sequence). The CDR3, as DNA: TGTGCCAGTAGTCCCGGACAGGGGGAGCAGTATTTT. Amino acids: CASSPGQGEQYF.

V and J are TRBV7-2 and TRBJ2-1, with 7 bases lining up with TRBD1. The CDR3 is made up of 14 amino acids. The trim removed 4 bases at V and 10 bases at J, leaving 10 bases unmatched. Germline CDR1 is SGHTA and CDR2 is FQGNSA. The CDR3 protein is CASSSETGQAEQFF. The CDR3 bases are TGTGCCAGCAGCTCGGAGACAGGGCAAGCCGAGCAGTTCTTC.

The chain has TRBV4-1 and TRBJ2-7, with TRBD2 matching over 7 bases. V lost 4 bases, J lost 6 bases, and 15 bases stayed unmatched. The CDR3 totals 16 residues. Germline V lookup: CDR1 MGHRA, CDR2 YSYEKL. The CDR3 DNA reads TGCGCCAGCAGCCCAACTACGACTGGGGGGGTCTCCGAGCAGTACTTC. Protein: CASSPTTTGGVSEQYF.

The V gene is TRBV7-8, the J gene TRBJ1-4, with D uncertain. The CDR3 is 16 amino acids. The V and J ends lost 1 base and 0 bases respectively, with 9 bases between them. Germline V gene sequence: CDR1 SGHVS, CDR2 FQNEAQ. CDR3 nucleotide sequence: TGTGCCAGCAGCTTAGGTCAGGTTCCAACTAATGAAAAACTGTTTTTT. It is translated as CASSLGQVPTNEKLFF.

V usage is TRBV5-6 and J usage is TRBJ2-5, with D maybe TRBD1 (5 bases). This CDR3 contains 15 residues. Germline assignment: CDR1 SGHDT and CDR2 YYEEEE. Trimming cost V 6 bases and J 1 base, with 16 bases left between them. CDR3 coding DNA: TGTGCCAGCACCGTACTCAGGGTTTCCCAAGAGACCCAGTACTTC. Its translation: CASTVLRVSQETQYF.

This clone was seen only once. Sequence at one end of the junction differs from germline and may be a read error. This sequence joins TRBV7-9 and TRBJ1-1, with 7 bases matching TRBD1. Looked up from germline, CDR1 is SEHNR and CDR2 is FQNEAQ (reference sequence). This CDR3 comprises 16 residues. CDR3 residues: CSSSFGQVSRGTEAFF. CDR3 DNA: TGTTCCAGCAGCTTTGGACAGGTTTCGAGAGGGACTGAAGCTTTCTTT.